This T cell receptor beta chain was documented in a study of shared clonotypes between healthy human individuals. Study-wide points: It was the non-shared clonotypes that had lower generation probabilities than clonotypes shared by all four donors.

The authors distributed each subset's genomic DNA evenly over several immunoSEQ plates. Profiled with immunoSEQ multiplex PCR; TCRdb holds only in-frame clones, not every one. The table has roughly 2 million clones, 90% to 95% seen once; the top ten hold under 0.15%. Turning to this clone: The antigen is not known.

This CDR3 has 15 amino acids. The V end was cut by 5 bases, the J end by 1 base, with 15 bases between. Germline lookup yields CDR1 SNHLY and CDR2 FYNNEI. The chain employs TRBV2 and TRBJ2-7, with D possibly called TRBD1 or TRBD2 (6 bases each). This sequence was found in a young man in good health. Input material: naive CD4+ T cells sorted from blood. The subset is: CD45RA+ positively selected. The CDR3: CASSLGGGGSYEQYF. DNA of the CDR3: TGTGCCAGCAGTCTAGGGGGAGGTGGTTCCTACGAGCAGTACTTC.